This T cell receptor (beta chain) was observed in a study of shared clonotypes between healthy human individuals. Naivety among CD8 cells was defined by CD45RO negativity and positive CCR7 selection, thereby excluding terminally differentiated effector memory CD45RA+ cells. V lost 1 base and J lost 7; bases outside the gene matches: 7. Germline CDR1 is SGHAT and CDR2 is FQNNGV. The CDR3 spans 15 residues. Assay: immunoSEQ multiplex PCR; the TCRdb copy retains only in-frame clones and omits some. The data contain approximately 2,200,000 clones, about 92% of them singletons. This receptor was obtained from a young man in good health. Some clones in this sample may be carry-over from other donors' samples. This chain connects TRBV11-2 to TRBJ1-2, with TRBD1 matching over 9 bases. The sample was naive CD8+ T cells from PBMCs. The CDR3 sequence is CASSLVSRQGVGYTF. CDR3 nucleotides: TGTGCCAGCAGCTTAGTCTCCCGACAGGGGGTTGGCTACACCTTC.